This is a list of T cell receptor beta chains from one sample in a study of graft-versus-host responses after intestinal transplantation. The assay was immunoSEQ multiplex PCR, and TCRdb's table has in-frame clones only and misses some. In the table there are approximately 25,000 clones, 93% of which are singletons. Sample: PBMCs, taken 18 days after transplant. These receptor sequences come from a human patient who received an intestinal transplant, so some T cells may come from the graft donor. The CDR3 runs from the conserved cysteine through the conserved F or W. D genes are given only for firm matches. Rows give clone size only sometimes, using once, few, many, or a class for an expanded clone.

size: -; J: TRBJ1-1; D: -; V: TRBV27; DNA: TGTGCCAGCAGAAGCTTCGGGGGGCCCATGAACACTGAAGCTTTCTTT; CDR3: CASRSFGGPMNTEAFF
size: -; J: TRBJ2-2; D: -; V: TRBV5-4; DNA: TGTGCCAGCAGTAGTTACGACAGGACCGCCGGGGAGCTGTTTTTT; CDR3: CASSSYDRTAGELFF
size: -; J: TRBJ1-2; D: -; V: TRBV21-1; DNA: TGTGCCAGCAGCAAAGCGGTGGGGCCCACAAATGGCTACACCTTC; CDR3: CASSKAVGPTNGYTF
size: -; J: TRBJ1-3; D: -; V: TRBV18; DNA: TGTGCCAGCTCACCAGATCAGGGAAACACCATATATTTT; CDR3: CASSPDQGNTIYF
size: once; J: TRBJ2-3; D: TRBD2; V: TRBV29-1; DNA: TGCAGCGTAGCGGGGGGGGTTGATACGCAGTATTTT; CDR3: CSVAGGVDTQYF
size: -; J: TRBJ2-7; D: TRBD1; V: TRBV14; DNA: TGTGCCAGCAGCCAACGGCAGGGGGCAGGTGAGCAGTACTTC; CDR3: CASSQRQGAGEQYF
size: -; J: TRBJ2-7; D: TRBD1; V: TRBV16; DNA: TGTGCCAGCAGCCAACAGGCAGGGGGCTTGAACGAGCAGTACTTC; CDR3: CASSQQAGGLNEQYF
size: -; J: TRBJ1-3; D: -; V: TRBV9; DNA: TGTGCCAGCAGCGTAGCTTTGGGGGTTAGTGCGGGAAACACCATATATTTT; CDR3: CASSVALGVSAGNTIYF
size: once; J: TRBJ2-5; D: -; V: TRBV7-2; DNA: TGTGCCAGCAGCTTAGCCGGGGGTGGAGAGACCCAGTACTTC; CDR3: CASSLAGGGETQYF
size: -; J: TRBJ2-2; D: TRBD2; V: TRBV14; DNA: TGTGCCAGCAGCCGACTAGCGGGGGTAACCGGGGAGCTGTTTTTT; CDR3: CASSRLAGVTGELFF
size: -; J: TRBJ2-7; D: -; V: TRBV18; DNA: TGTGCCAGCCGAGGGACCGTGGCCTACGAGCAGTACTTC; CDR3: CASRGTVAYEQYF
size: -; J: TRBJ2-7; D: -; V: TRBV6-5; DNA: TGTGCCAGCAGTGGGGGCCCTCTAGCGGTATACGAGCAGTACTTC; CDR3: CASSGGPLAVYEQYF
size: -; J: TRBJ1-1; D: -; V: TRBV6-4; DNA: TGTGCCAGCACCGTACAGGGCTACACTGAAGCTTTCTTT; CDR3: CASTVQGYTEAFF
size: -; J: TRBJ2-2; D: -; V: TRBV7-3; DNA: TGTGCCAGCAGCGAGACGAACACCGGGGAGCTGTTTTTT; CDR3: CASSETNTGELFF
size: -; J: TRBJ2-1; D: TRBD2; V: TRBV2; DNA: TGTGCCAGCACCCCTAGGGGGGCGGGGGGGCGTGAGCAGTTCTTC; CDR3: CASTPRGAGGREQFF
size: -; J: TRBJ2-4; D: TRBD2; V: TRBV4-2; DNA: TGTGCCAGCAGCCAAGGTCTTGGTAGCGGGGCTCTAGGGGCCAAAAACATTCAGTACTTC; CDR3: CASSQGLGSGALGAKNIQYF
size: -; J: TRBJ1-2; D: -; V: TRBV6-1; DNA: TGTGCCAGCACCACTTACCGAAGGGGGGGATATGGCTACACCTTC; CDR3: CASTTYRRGGYGYTF
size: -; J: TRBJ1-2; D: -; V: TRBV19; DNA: TGTGCCAGTAGTATAGTTGGGGGTGGAAAATATGGCTACACCTTC; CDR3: CASSIVGGGKYGYTF
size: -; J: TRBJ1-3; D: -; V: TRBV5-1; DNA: TGCGCCAGCAGTCCCCGGGACACTCACAACGCCATATATTTT; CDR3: CASSPRDTHNAIYF
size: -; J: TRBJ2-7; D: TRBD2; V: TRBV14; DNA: TGTGCCAGCAGCCAAGAAGCGGGGGGGTTCTACGAGCAGTACTTC; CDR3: CASSQEAGGFYEQYF
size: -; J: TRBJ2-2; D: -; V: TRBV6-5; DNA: TGTGCCACCCAACGGGGGATCGGCACCGGGGAGCTGTTTTTT; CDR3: CATQRGIGTGELFF
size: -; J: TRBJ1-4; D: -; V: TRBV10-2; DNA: TGCGCCAGCAGTGAGGGTACAGGGCCCGCAACTAATGAAAAACTGTTTTTT; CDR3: CASSEGTGPATNEKLFF